This T cell receptor (beta chain) was obtained from a study of blood T cells in healthy people across ages. Per sample, at least 5 micrograms of total RNA were extracted. With a J-beta primer mix and a sample-barcoded 5' primer, a second PCR ran 7 to 11 cycles. TCRdb independently ran MiXCR on the 5' RACE reads; one entry per CDR3 protein. Of 1.5 million or so distinct CDR3 sequences listed, 35% to 45% are singletons. Study-wide results and caveats: Changes in expanded clonotypes were possibly confounded, as the CMV status of donors was unknown.

V lost 3 bases, J lost 0 bases, and 8 bases lay in between. The CDR3 contains 13 residues. CDR1 is DFQATT, CDR2 SNEGSKA, per germline (reference sequence). Points on this clonotype: The target antigen is unknown.

J is TRBJ1-1 and V is TRBV20-1, with D tentatively TRBD1 (5 bases). This TCR was sampled from a young woman in good health. Sequencing was done on a sample of blood. The CDR3 spells CSARTEMNTEAFF. The CDR3 coding sequence is TGCAGTGCTAGGACAGAGATGAACACTGAAGCTTTCTTT.